The 2 T cell receptor beta chains below were found in one sample sequenced in a study of cytomegalovirus exposure and HLA in healthy donors. PCR amplification relied on 60 Vbeta primers (plus 13 Jbeta primers). Only in-frame clones appear in the TCRdb table, and some are missing; sequencing was by immunoSEQ multiplex PCR. The sample has 280,000 or so clones, over 85% seen once. Sequencing was done on a sample of PBMCs. The receptors were sampled from a woman between 18 and 30 years old in good health and CMV-seronegative.

The chain uses TRBV18 and TRBJ2-5, with 9 positions matching TRBD1. The CDR3 consists of 15 residues. Trimming removed 4 bases from V and 4 bases from J; junction bases left unmatched: 7. The germline CDR1 and CDR2 sequences are KGHSH and LQKENI. In nucleotides, the CDR3 is TGTGCCAGCTCACGACTGACAGGGGGGGGAGAGACCCAGTACTTC. This sequence encodes CASSRLTGGGETQYF.

This chain links TRBV12-1 with TRBJ1-2; the DNA was not used to check the table's D call, TRBD1. TRBV12-1 is recorded as a pseudogene. This CDR3 region has 17 residues. Here the CDR3 reads CASSRNSQCTGGYGYTF. The CDR3 DNA is TGTGCCAGCAGCCGCAACTCCCAATGTACAGGGGGATATGGCTACACCTTC.